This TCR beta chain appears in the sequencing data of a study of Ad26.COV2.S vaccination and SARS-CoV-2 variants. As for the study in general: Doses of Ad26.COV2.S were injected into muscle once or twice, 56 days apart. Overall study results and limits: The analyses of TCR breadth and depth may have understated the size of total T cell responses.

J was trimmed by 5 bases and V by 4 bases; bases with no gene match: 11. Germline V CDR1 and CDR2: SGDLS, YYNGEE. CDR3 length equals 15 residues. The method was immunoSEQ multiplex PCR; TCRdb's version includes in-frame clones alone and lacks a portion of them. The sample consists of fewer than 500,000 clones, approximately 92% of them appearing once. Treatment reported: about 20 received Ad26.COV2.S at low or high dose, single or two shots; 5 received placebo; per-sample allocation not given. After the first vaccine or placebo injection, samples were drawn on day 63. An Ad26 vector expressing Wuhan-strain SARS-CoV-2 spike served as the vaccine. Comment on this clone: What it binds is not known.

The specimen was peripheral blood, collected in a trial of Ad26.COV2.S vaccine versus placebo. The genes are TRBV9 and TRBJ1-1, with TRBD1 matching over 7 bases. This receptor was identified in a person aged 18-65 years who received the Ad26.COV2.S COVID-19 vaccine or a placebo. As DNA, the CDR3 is TGTGCCAGCAGCCCCGGGACAGCTTTAAAGACTGAAGCTTTCTTT. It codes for CASSPGTALKTEAFF.